The rows below give T cell receptor beta chains drawn from one sample of a study of control samples from healthy donors and cancer patients. The data were produced by immunoSEQ multiplex PCR, yet TCRdb's version contains in-frame clones alone and is incomplete. The data contain 150,000 or so clones, 85% to 95% of them singletons. The material sequenced was blood. These receptors originate from a man aged 40-49 years in good health. CDR3s include the opening cysteine and the closing phenylalanine or tryptophan. Fields, in order: V gene, clone size, J gene, CDR3 length, D gene, CDR3 protein, CDR3 DNA. A D gene is named only where the DNA matches it firmly. Some rows mark clone size as missing; the rest say once, few, many or name a class of expanded clone.

V gene: TRBV28
clone size: .
J gene: TRBJ1-2
CDR3 length: 13
D gene: TRBD1
CDR3 protein: CASTGGRGYGYTF
CDR3 DNA: TGTGCCAGCACAGGGGGCAGAGGCTATGGCTACACCTTC

V gene: TRBV9
clone size: .
J gene: TRBJ2-7
CDR3 length: 15
D gene: .
CDR3 protein: CASSVDGGATYEQYF
CDR3 DNA: TGTGCCAGCAGCGTAGATGGCGGGGCCACTTACGAGCAGTACTTC

V gene: TRBV6-5
clone size: .
J gene: TRBJ2-2
CDR3 length: 14
D gene: .
CDR3 protein: CASMGRTNTGELFF
CDR3 DNA: TGTGCCAGTATGGGACGGACGAACACCGGGGAGCTGTTTTTT

V gene: TRBV2
clone size: .
J gene: TRBJ1-2
CDR3 length: 12
D gene: .
CDR3 protein: CASSEEDVGYTF
CDR3 DNA: TGTGCCAGCAGTGAAGAGGACGTTGGCTACACCTTC

V gene: TRBV12-1
clone size: .
J gene: TRBJ1-5
CDR3 length: 17
D gene: .
CDR3 protein: CASSFNPQSRVNQPQHF
CDR3 DNA: TGTGCCAGCAGCTTTAACCCCCAGTCCCGCGTCAATCAGCCCCAGCATTTT

V gene: TRBV25-1
clone size: .
J gene: TRBJ1-2
CDR3 length: 13
D gene: TRBD1
CDR3 protein: CASSENRGHGYTF
CDR3 DNA: TGTGCCAGCAGTGAAAACAGGGGTCATGGCTACACCTTC

V gene: TRBV5-4
clone size: .
J gene: TRBJ2-1
CDR3 length: 15
D gene: .
CDR3 protein: CASSLALLANNEQFF
CDR3 DNA: TGTGCCAGCAGCTTGGCCCTACTAGCTAACAATGAGCAGTTCTTC

V gene: TRBV4-1
clone size: once
J gene: TRBJ1-3
CDR3 length: 16
D gene: TRBD1
CDR3 protein: CASSVRDRGTGNTIYF
CDR3 DNA: TGCGCCAGCAGCGTCCGGGACAGGGGCACTGGAAACACCATATATTTT

V gene: TRBV9
clone size: .
J gene: TRBJ1-1
CDR3 length: 16
D gene: .
CDR3 protein: CASSPPVVGLNTEAFF
CDR3 DNA: TGTGCCAGCAGCCCCCCGGTCGTAGGACTGAACACTGAAGCTTTCTTT

V gene: TRBV4-2
clone size: .
J gene: TRBJ1-1
CDR3 length: 14
D gene: .
CDR3 protein: CASSQETPNTEAFF
CDR3 DNA: TGTGCCAGCAGCCAGGAGACACCGAACACTGAAGCTTTCTTT